This T cell receptor beta chain came from a study of T cell responses to AZD1222 COVID-19 vaccine. The study's findings and limits: Epitopes outside B.1.351 and B.1.1.7 mutated regions reportedly drew nearly half of spike TCRs. The donor group comprised mostly white British people and more females; the analysis possibly underestimated clonal diversity. Once two AZD1222 doses were given, Spike-specific TCR breadth and depth went up. Baseline testing showed seropositivity in only a handful of AZD1222 recipients.

As for this clone: The antigen is not known.

The V and J ends lost 4 bases and 2 bases respectively, with 13 bases between them. The germline V gene has CDR1 SGHDT and CDR2 YYEEEE. This CDR3 has 14 residues. The table came from immunoSEQ multiplex PCR; TCRdb's copy has only in-frame clones and leaves some out. The sample contains roughly 150,000 clones, less than 95% of which appear only once. This clonotype originated in an adult in good health. The rearrangement joins TRBV5-6 to TRBJ2-7, with D hard to call. This specimen consisted of peripheral blood, obtained on day 0 of AZD1222 vaccination. The CDR3 DNA reads as TGTGCCAGCAGCCCCCCCCAGGTTCCCTACGAGCAGTACTTC. It yields the protein CASSPPQVPYEQYF.